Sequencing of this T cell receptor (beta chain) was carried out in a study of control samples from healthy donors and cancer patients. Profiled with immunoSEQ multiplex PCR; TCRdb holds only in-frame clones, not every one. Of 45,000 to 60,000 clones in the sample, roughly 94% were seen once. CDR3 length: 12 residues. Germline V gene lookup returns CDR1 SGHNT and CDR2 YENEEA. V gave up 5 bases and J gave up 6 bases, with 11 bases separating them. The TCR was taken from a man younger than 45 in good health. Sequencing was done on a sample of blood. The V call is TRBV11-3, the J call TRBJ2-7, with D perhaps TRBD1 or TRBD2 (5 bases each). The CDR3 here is CASSRSGTEQYF. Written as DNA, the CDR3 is TGTGCCAGCAGCCGGTCAGGGACCGAGCAGTACTTC.